This entry features one T cell receptor beta chain sequence. The antigen is unknown. This record comes from a study of T cell responses to AZD1222 COVID-19 vaccine. Study-level findings and limits: Seropositivity was recorded at baseline in only a handful of AZD1222 recipients. The donor group comprised mostly white British people and more females; the analysis possibly underestimated clonal diversity. Repertoire collection took place solely once the T cell response had peaked.

Profiling relied on immunoSEQ multiplex PCR, and the TCRdb table lists in-frame clones only, not all of them. This table holds 100,000 to 150,000 clones, about 86% found once. With 1 base removed from V and 1 base from J, the gap between germline ends came to 13 bases. This CDR3 has 16 residues. Germline V gene data show CDR1 as ENHRY and CDR2 as SYGVKD. The TCR originated in an adult in good health. This sample comprised peripheral blood, obtained on day 0 of AZD1222 vaccination. The V call is TRBV10-3, the J call TRBJ1-2; the D gene is possibly TRBD1 (6 bases). The CDR3 spells CAISEFEGGDNYGYTF. CDR3 sequence (DNA): TGTGCCATCAGTGAGTTCGAGGGGGGTGATAACTATGGCTACACCTTC.